This is a list of T cell receptor beta chains from one sample in a study of response to subunit inactivated influenza vaccine. MiXCR, run by TCRdb on the RT-PCR reads, gives a single entry per CDR3 protein. Of under 800,000 distinct CDR3 sequences in the sample, about 15% were seen once. Specimen: PBMCs from blood, collected 14 to 15 days before vaccination. Receptor source: a man aged 45-65 years who received an inactivated influenza vaccine. Each CDR3 is given with its conserved first and last residue. The D gene is left open where the match is weak. Rows give clone size only sometimes, using once, few, many, or a class for an expanded clone.

size: -
J: TRBJ2-2
V: TRBV6-1
D: TRBD2
DNA: TGTGCCAGCAGTGAAGTCGGGACTAGGGCCGGGGAGCTGTTTTTT
CDR3: CASSEVGTRAGELFF

size: many
J: TRBJ1-3
V: TRBV7-8
D: -
DNA: TGTGCCAGCAGCTTACCAGGGGCTGGAAACACCATATATTTT
CDR3: CASSLPGAGNTIYF

size: few
J: TRBJ2-1
V: TRBV12-3/TRBV12-4
D: TRBD2
DNA: TGTGCCAGCAGTTTACGATGGCGGGAGGGATACAATGAGCAGTTCTTC
CDR3: CASSLRWREGYNEQFF

size: -
J: TRBJ1-4
V: TRBV4-1
D: -
DNA: TGCGCCAGCAGCTCCCGGCCGGGGAGGCCTAATGAAAAACTGTTTTTT
CDR3: CASSSRPGRPNEKLFF

size: -
J: TRBJ2-1
V: TRBV12-3/TRBV12-4
D: -
DNA: TGTGCCAGCAGTTTAGCGGGGGGGCGGGGTAATGAGCAGTTCTTC
CDR3: CASSLAGGRGNEQFF

size: -
J: TRBJ2-7
V: TRBV19
D: TRBD2
DNA: TGTGCCAGTAGTACTACGACTAGCGGGTTCTACGAGCAGTACTTC
CDR3: CASSTTTSGFYEQYF

size: many
J: TRBJ2-1
V: TRBV7-9
D: -
DNA: TGTGCCAGCAGCCCAGCACGACAGGCCTTGGGTGAGCAGTTCTTC
CDR3: CASSPARQALGEQFF

size: -
J: TRBJ2-5
V: TRBV5-6
D: TRBD2
DNA: TGTGCCAGCACCCTGGGCAGGACTAGTGGGACCCAGTACTTC
CDR3: CASTLGRTSGTQYF

size: -
J: TRBJ2-3
V: TRBV7-9
D: TRBD2
DNA: TGTGCCAGCAGCATAACTAGCGGGGCGACAGATACGCAGTATTTT
CDR3: CASSITSGATDTQYF

size: few
J: TRBJ2-7
V: TRBV29-1
D: TRBD1
DNA: TGCAGCGTTGTGGTGCGGGGACAGGAAGGCTACGAGCAGTACTTC
CDR3: CSVVVRGQEGYEQYF

size: few
J: TRBJ2-1
V: TRBV9
D: -
DNA: TGTGCCAGCAGCGTAGATGACAGGAAATTCAATGAGCAGTTCTTC
CDR3: CASSVDDRKFNEQFF

size: few
J: TRBJ2-5
V: TRBV5-1
D: -
DNA: TGCGCCAGCAGCTTGCCCAGGGCGCAAGAGACCCAGTACTTC
CDR3: CASSLPRAQETQYF

size: few
J: TRBJ2-5
V: TRBV3-1
D: TRBD2
DNA: TGTGCCAGCAGTCGCCAAGCGGGGGGGCGTCTGGAGACCCAGTACTTC
CDR3: CASSRQAGGRLETQYF

size: -
J: TRBJ2-2
V: TRBV28
D: TRBD1
DNA: TGTGCCAGCAACCCCCAGGGGGTTGGGAACACCGGGGAGCTGTTTTTT
CDR3: CASNPQGVGNTGELFF

size: few
J: TRBJ1-6
V: TRBV6-5
D: -
DNA: TGTGCCAGCAGTTACTCGTTTAGGGGAGATAATTCACCCCTCCACTTT
CDR3: CASSYSFRGDNSPLHF

size: many
J: TRBJ1-1
V: TRBV2
D: TRBD1
DNA: TGTGCCAGCAAAAAGGGGACAGCAATGAACACTGAAGCTTTCTTT
CDR3: CASKKGTAMNTEAFF

size: many
J: TRBJ2-5
V: TRBV5-1
D: -
DNA: TGCGCCAGCAGCCAAGGGACAAATCAAGAGACCCAGTACTTC
CDR3: CASSQGTNQETQYF

size: few
J: TRBJ1-6
V: TRBV20-1
D: -
DNA: TGCAGTGCTAGACCAGGGGTTCTTAGTAGCTCCTATAATTCACCCCTCCACTTT
CDR3: CSARPGVLSSSYNSPLHF

size: few
J: TRBJ2-1
V: TRBV4-1
D: TRBD2
DNA: TGCGCCAGCAGCCAACTGCGCGGGGGGGGGTACAATGAGCAGTTCTTC
CDR3: CASSQLRGGGYNEQFF

size: -
J: TRBJ2-5
V: TRBV24-1
D: TRBD1
DNA: TGTGCCACCAGTGGGGGGACAGGACTGTACCAAGAGACCCAGTACTTC
CDR3: CATSGGTGLYQETQYF

size: few
J: TRBJ1-3
V: TRBV13
D: -
DNA: TGTGCCAGCAGCTTTGTGGATCACAGCTCTGGAAACACCATATATTTT
CDR3: CASSFVDHSSGNTIYF

size: -
J: TRBJ2-3
V: TRBV7-2
D: -
DNA: TGTGCCAGCAGCTCCAGACTAGGATCAGATACGCAGTATTTT
CDR3: CASSSRLGSDTQYF

size: many
J: TRBJ2-1
V: TRBV12-3/TRBV12-4
D: -
DNA: TGTGCCAGCGCGCGGACAGTTGAGCAGTTCTTC
CDR3: CASARTVEQFF

size: few
J: TRBJ2-2
V: TRBV20-1
D: TRBD1
DNA: TGCAGTGCTAAAGGGACAGGGGTAACCGGGGAGCTGTTTTTT
CDR3: CSAKGTGVTGELFF

size: few
J: TRBJ1-5
V: TRBV20-1
D: -
DNA: TGCAGTGCTAGAAGTGGCCGGGACCATCAGCCCCAGCATTTT
CDR3: CSARSGRDHQPQHF

size: many
J: TRBJ2-3
V: TRBV6-1
D: -
DNA: TGTGCCAGCACGGACCGGGGTCTCACAGATACGCAGTATTTT
CDR3: CASTDRGLTDTQYF

size: few
J: TRBJ1-1
V: TRBV6-1
D: -
DNA: TGTGCCAGCAGTCGCGACCTCGGGACTATTCGGACTGAAGCTTTCTTT
CDR3: CASSRDLGTIRTEAFF

size: few
J: TRBJ2-7
V: TRBV28
D: TRBD1
DNA: TGTGCCAGCAGTGTATGGACAGGGGGGGACGTGGGCTACGAGCAGTACTTC
CDR3: CASSVWTGGDVGYEQYF

size: few
J: TRBJ2-1
V: TRBV7-8
D: -
DNA: TGTGCCAGCAGCTTACCTCCCTATCGGGGGCCGTACAATGAGCAGTTCTTC
CDR3: CASSLPPYRGPYNEQFF

size: few
J: TRBJ2-1
V: TRBV12-3/TRBV12-4
D: -
DNA: TGTGCCAGCACCGCCTCCGTAGAGAATGAGCAGTTCTTC
CDR3: CASTASVENEQFF

size: once
J: TRBJ2-5
V: TRBV9
D: -
DNA: TGTGCCAGCAGCAGCAGCCCAACTAGATCGGAGACCCAGTACTTC
CDR3: CASSSSPTRSETQYF

size: -
J: TRBJ2-3
V: TRBV14
D: -
DNA: TGTGCCAGCAGCCCAGGGGACTACTCTAGCACAGATACGCAGTATTTT
CDR3: CASSPGDYSSTDTQYF

size: -
J: TRBJ2-5
V: TRBV7-2
D: -
DNA: TGTGCCAGTAGCTATGAGGGGTTGGGGACCCAGTACTTC
CDR3: CASSYEGLGTQYF

size: -
J: TRBJ1-5
V: TRBV2
D: TRBD1
DNA: TGTGCCAGCAGCAACAGGGGAGGGGGCCAGCCCCAGCATTTT
CDR3: CASSNRGGGQPQHF

size: few
J: TRBJ2-1
V: TRBV20-1
D: -
DNA: TGCAGTGCCCCTCGGGGACCTCCTGGGAATGAGCAGTTCTTC
CDR3: CSAPRGPPGNEQFF

size: few
J: TRBJ2-5
V: TRBV12-3/TRBV12-4
D: TRBD1
DNA: TGTGCCAGCAGCCTAGACAGGGGAGGACCTTTTGGGACCCAGTACTTC
CDR3: CASSLDRGGPFGTQYF

size: -
J: TRBJ2-2
V: TRBV10-3
D: -
DNA: TGTGCCATCAGTGAATTTAAAGCGGACACCGGGGAGCTGTTTTTT
CDR3: CAISEFKADTGELFF

size: -
J: TRBJ1-2
V: TRBV20-1
D: TRBD1
DNA: TGCAGTGCTAAGGGGACAGATGGTGGCTACACCTTC
CDR3: CSAKGTDGGYTF

size: few
J: TRBJ1-5
V: TRBV6-1
D: -
DNA: TGTGCCAGCAGTGGCAGGGGTCAACCCCAGCATTTT
CDR3: CASSGRGQPQHF

size: few
J: TRBJ1-2
V: TRBV5-1
D: -
DNA: TGCGCCAGCAGCTTGGATCCCACCACTGGCGGCTACACCTTC
CDR3: CASSLDPTTGGYTF

size: few
J: TRBJ2-1
V: TRBV19
D: TRBD2
DNA: TGTGCCAGTAGTATTTATGGCGGAACTAGCGGGTTCGGTGAGCAGTTCTTC
CDR3: CASSIYGGTSGFGEQFF

size: -
J: TRBJ2-5
V: TRBV29-1
D: -
DNA: TGCAGCGTTGACTGGGCTACCCGAGAGACCCAGTACTTC
CDR3: CSVDWATRETQYF

size: few
J: TRBJ2-1
V: TRBV6-2/TRBV6-3
D: -
DNA: TGTGCCAGCAGTTACCTTGGGGTGAGCTCCTACAATGAGCAGTTCTTC
CDR3: CASSYLGVSSYNEQFF

size: many
J: TRBJ2-7
V: TRBV6-5
D: -
DNA: TGTGCCAGCAGTTTCCACAGGAACAGTCCCTACGAGCAGTACTTC
CDR3: CASSFHRNSPYEQYF